This T cell receptor (beta chain) was documented in a study of early T cells in non-severe SARS-CoV-2 infection. This clonotype was seen at least ten times. Each CDR3 protein is one row after TCRdb ran MiXCR on the 5' RACE reads. Among fewer than 70,000 distinct CDR3 sequences, roughly 12% were seen once, and the ten largest hold 2.9%. The CDR3 is 19 residues long. Per germline, CDR1 SEHNR and CDR2 FQNEAQ (reference sequence). The ends were cut back, 5 bases at V and 0 bases at J, with 20 bases in the middle. This rearrangement joins TRBV7-9 to TRBJ1-6, with a possible D match to TRBD1 (6 bases). This clonotype was sampled from an adult who was a healthcare worker with PCR-confirmed SARS-CoV-2 infection or an uninfected control (not recorded which). Source material: whole blood. The CDR3 sequence: CASSPLGGRDSSYNSPLHF. In DNA, the CDR3 is TGTGCCAGCAGCCCGCTAGGGGGGCGAGACAGCTCCTATAATTCACCCCTCCACTTT.